A single T cell receptor (beta chain) is shown here with its context. These data are taken from a study of cytomegalovirus exposure and HLA in healthy donors. The CDR3 sequence is 15 residues long. Unmatched junction bases numbered 9, after V lost 6 bases and J lost 4 bases. Germline assignment: CDR1 SQVTM and CDR2 ANQGSEA. Primers for the PCR totalled 60 Vbeta and 13 Jbeta. Some clones are missing from TCRdb's copy, which holds only in-frame ones; the method was immunoSEQ multiplex PCR. The sample includes 74,000 or so clones. The chain employs TRBV29-1 and TRBJ2-1, with TRBD2 matching 10 bases. This clonotype originated in an older woman in good health and CMV-seronegative. The sequenced sample was PBMCs. In DNA, the CDR3 is TGCAGCGTAGGAACGTGGACTAGCGGATACAATGAGCAGTTCTTC. Amino acids: CSVGTWTSGYNEQFF.